The 4 T cell receptor beta chains in this list originate from one sample, sequenced in a study of response to subunit inactivated influenza vaccine. TCRdb reanalysed the RT-PCR reads using MiXCR and keeps one entry per CDR3 protein. Of roughly 700,000 distinct CDR3 sequences listed, roughly 13% are singletons. The material sequenced was PBMCs from blood, taken 14 to 15 days before vaccination. The receptors come from a man aged 45-65 years who received an inactivated influenza vaccine.

The sample holds a few counts of this clonotype. This chain joins TRBV19 and TRBJ2-1; tentative D call: TRBD1 (6 bases). Germline V gives CDR1 LNHDA, CDR2 SQIVND (reference sequence). Deletions cut 2 bases from V and 2 bases from J, with 7 bases between. The CDR3 spans 14 residues. CDR3 residues: CASSIRTAYNEQFF. The CDR3 coding sequence is TGTGCCAGTAGTATAAGGACAGCCTACAATGAGCAGTTCTTC.

This clonotype was seen more than once but under ten times. The chain combines TRBV15 with TRBJ2-1; 10 positions agree with TRBD1. J gave up 3 bases and V 3 bases, and 5 bases lay outside the gene matches. Germline values: CDR1 LNHNV, CDR2 YYDKDF (reference sequence). The CDR3 sequence is 16 residues long. The CDR3 region has the DNA TGTGCCACCAGCAGGACCGGGACAGGGGTCTACAATGAGCAGTTCTTC. This gives the protein CATSRTGTGVYNEQFF.

This clonotype has a handful of counts. This chain joins TRBV12-3 or TRBV12-4 and TRBJ2-4; TRBD2 is a possible D gene (6 bases). Trimming removed 2 bases at V and 3 bases at J, with 14 bases between. The CDR3 runs to 16 residues. The CDR3 DNA sequence: TGTGCCAGCAGTTTAACGGGGGTCGGCGTCAAAAACATTCAGTACTTC. Protein product: CASSLTGVGVKNIQYF.

This clonotype was seen only a few times. The chain joins TRBV7-2 to TRBJ2-7; 13 positions match TRBD2. Germline V gene sequence: CDR1 SGHTA, CDR2 FQGNSA. J lost 7 bases, V lost 5 bases, and 5 bases had no gene match. This CDR3 contains 14 residues. CDR3 protein: CASSITGLAGEQYF. The CDR3 DNA follows: TGTGCCAGCAGCATAACGGGACTAGCGGGAGAGCAGTACTTC.